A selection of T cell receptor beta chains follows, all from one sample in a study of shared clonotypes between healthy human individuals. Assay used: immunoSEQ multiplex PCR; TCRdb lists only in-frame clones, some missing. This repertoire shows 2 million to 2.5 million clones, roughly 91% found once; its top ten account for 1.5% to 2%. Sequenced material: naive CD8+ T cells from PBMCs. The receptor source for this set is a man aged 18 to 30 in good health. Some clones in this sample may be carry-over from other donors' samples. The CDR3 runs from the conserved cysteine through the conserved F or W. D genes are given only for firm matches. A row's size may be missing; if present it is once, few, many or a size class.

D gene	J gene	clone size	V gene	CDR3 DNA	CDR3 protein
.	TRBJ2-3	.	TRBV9	TGTGCCAGCAGCGTAGCGACGGCGTCTAGCACAGATACGCAGTATTTT	CASSVATASSTDTQYF
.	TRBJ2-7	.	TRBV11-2	TGTGCCAGCAGCTTAGGGGAAGTTGTACGGCAGTACTTC	CASSLGEVVRQYF
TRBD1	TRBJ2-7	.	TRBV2	TGTGCCAGTCAAAGAAGTCCGGGACAGTACGAGCAGTACTTC	CASQRSPGQYEQYF
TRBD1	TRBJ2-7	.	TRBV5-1	TGCGCCAGCAGCTCCGACAGGGGGCTTTACGAGCAGTACTTC	CASSSDRGLYEQYF
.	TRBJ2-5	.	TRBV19	TGTGCCAGTAGCAAAAAAACGGACCAGTACCAAGAGACCCAGTACTTC	CASSKKTDQYQETQYF
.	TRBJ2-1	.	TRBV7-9	TGTGCCAGCAGCCACCAAAACCAGATCTACAATGAGCAGTTCTTC	CASSHQNQIYNEQFF
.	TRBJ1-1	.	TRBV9	TGTGCCAGCAGCGTCCGGGCGGGGGGAGAAGCTTTCTTT	CASSVRAGGEAFF
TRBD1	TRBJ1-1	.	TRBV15	TGTGCCACCAGGGACACGGGACAGGGACACACTGAAGCTTTCTTT	CATRDTGQGHTEAFF
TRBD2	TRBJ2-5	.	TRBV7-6	TGTGCCAGCTCGATTATAGCGGGAGTAGAGACCCAGTACTTC	CASSIIAGVETQYF
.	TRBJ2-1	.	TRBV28	TGTGCCAGCAGGAGGGGCTCTTACAATGAGCAGTTCTTC	CASRRGSYNEQFF
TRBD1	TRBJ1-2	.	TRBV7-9	TGTGCCAGCAGTCCCGGGACAGGGAGGTTCTACTATGGCTACACCTTC	CASSPGTGRFYYGYTF
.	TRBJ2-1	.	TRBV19	TGTGCCACCACGACCTCAGGGTACGATGAGCAGTTCTTC	CATTTSGYDEQFF
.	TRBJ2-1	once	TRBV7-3	TGTGCCAGCAGCCCAGGACCGGAGACCTACAATGAGCAGTTCTTC	CASSPGPETYNEQFF
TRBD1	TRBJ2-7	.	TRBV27	TGTGCCAGCAGTAGGGACAGGCGCGACGAGCAGTACTTC	CASSRDRRDEQYF
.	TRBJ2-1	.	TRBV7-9	TGTGCCAGCAGCCTCCGGAGGGATGAGCAGTTCTTC	CASSLRRDEQFF
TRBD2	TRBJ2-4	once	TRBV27	TGTGCCAGCCGATGGCAAGGGACTAGCGGAAACATTCAGTACTTC	CASRWQGTSGNIQYF
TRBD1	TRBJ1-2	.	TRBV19	TGTGCCAGTAGAAACGGACAGGAGTATGGCTACACCTTC	CASRNGQEYGYTF
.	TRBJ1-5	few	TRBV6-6	TGTGCCAGCAGTTACTTCCTGGACGACCCTAAGGGGCCCCAGCATTTT	CASSYFLDDPKGPQHF